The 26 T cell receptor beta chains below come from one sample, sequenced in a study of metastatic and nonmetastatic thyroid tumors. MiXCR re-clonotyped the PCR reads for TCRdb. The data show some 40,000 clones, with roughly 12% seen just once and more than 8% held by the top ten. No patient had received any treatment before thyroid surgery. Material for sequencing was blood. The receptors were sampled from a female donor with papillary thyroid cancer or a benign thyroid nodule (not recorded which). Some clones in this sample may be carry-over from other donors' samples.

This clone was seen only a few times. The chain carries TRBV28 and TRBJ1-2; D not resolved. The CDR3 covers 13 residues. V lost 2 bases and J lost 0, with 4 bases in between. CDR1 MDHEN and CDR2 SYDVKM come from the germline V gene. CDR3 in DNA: TGTGCCAGCAGTTTACCTGCTAACTATGGCTACACCTTC. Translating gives CASSLPANYGYTF.

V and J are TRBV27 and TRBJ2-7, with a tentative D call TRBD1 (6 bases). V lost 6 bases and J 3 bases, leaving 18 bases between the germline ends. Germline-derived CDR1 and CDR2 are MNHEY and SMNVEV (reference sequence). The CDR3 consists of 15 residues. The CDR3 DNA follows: TGTGCCAGCAGCCCCGACAGGCGACTCTACTACGAGCAGTACTTC. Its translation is CASSPDRRLYYEQYF.

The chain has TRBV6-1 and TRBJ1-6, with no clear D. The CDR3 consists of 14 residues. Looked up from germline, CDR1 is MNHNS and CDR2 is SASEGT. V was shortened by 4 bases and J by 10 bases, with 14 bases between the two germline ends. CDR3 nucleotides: TGTGCCAGCAGTGGCAGACTTGCTGGGTCACCCCTCCACTTT. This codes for CASSGRLAGSPLHF.

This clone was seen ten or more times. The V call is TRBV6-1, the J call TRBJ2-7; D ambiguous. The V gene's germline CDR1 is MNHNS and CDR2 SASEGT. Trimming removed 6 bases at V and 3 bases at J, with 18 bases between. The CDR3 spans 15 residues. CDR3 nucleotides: TGTGCCAGCAGCTTCCCGCCCCGCGGTATCTACGAGCAGTACTTC. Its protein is CASSFPPRGIYEQYF.

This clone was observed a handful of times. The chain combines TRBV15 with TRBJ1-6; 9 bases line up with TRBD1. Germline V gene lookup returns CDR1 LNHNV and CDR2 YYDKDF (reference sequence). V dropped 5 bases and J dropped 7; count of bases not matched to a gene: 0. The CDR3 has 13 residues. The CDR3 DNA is TGTGCCACCAGCGGACAGGGGAATTCACCCCTCCACTTT. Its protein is CATSGQGNSPLHF.

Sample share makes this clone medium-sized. CDR3 amino acids: CASSLITGRHNYGYTF. The CDR3 DNA reads as TGTGCCAGCAGTCTTATTACAGGGAGACATAACTATGGCTACACCTTC. V gene TRBV6-1 combines with J gene TRBJ1-2; perhaps TRBD1 as D (6 bases). The V gene's germline CDR1 is MNHNS and CDR2 SASEGT. Trimming left V 5 bases short and J 1 base short, with 17 bases between. This CDR3 contains 16 residues.

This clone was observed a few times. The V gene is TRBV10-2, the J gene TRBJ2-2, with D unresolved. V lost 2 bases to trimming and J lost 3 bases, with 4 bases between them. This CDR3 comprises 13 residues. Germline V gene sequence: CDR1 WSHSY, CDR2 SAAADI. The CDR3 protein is CASSEKHTGELFF. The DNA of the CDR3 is TGCGCCAGCAGTGAGAAACACACCGGGGAGCTGTTTTTT.

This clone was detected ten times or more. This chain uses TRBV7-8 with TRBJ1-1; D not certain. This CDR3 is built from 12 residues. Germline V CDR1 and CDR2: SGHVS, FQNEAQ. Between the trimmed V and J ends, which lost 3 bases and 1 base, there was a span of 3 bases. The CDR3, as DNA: TGTGCCAGCAGCTTCCCGAACACTGAAGCTTTCTTT. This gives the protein CASSFPNTEAFF.

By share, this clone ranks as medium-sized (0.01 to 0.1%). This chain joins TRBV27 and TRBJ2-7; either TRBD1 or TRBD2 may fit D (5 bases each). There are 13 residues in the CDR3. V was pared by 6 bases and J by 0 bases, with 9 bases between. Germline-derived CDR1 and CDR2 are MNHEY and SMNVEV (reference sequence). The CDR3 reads CASRGRSSYEQYF. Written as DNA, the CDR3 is TGTGCCAGCAGGGGACGGAGCTCCTACGAGCAGTACTTC.

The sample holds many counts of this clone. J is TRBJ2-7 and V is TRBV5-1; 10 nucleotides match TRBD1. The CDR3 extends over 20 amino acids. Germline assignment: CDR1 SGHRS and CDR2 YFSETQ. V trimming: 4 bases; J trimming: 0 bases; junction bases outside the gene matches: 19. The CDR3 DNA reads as TGCGCCAGCAGCATAAACTCCCGGGACAGGGGCCAAACTTCCTCCTACGAGCAGTACTTC. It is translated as CASSINSRDRGQTSSYEQYF. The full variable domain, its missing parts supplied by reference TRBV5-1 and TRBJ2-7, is KAGVTQTPRYLIKTRGQQVTLSCSPISGHRSVSWYQQTPGQGLQFLFEYFSETQRNKGNFPGRFSGRQFSNSRSEMNVSTLELGDSALYLCASSINSRDRGQTSSYEQYFGPGTRLTVT.

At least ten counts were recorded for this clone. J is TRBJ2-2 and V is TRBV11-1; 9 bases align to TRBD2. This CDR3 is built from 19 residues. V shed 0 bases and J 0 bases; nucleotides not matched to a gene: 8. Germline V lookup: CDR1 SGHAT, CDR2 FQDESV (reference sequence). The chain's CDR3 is CASSLATREGRPNTGELFF. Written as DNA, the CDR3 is TGTGCCAGCAGCTTAGCAACGCGGGAGGGCCGTCCGAACACCGGGGAGCTGTTTTTT.

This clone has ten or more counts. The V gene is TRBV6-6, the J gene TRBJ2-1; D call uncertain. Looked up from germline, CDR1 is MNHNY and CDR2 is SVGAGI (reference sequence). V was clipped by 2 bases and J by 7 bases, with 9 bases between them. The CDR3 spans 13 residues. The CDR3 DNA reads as TGTGCCAGCAGTTACCTAGATGAGAATGAGCAGTTCTTC. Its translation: CASSYLDENEQFF.

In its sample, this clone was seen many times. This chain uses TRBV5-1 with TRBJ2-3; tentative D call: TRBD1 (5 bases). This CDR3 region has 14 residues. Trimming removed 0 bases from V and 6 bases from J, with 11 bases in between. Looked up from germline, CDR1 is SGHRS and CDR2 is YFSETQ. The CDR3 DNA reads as TGCGCCAGCAGCTTGGCCGGGCAGGGCGATACGCAGTATTTT. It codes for CASSLAGQGDTQYF. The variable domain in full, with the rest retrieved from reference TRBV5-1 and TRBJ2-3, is KAGVTQTPRYLIKTRGQQVTLSCSPISGHRSVSWYQQTPGQGLQFLFEYFSETQRNKGNFPGRFSGRQFSNSRSEMNVSTLELGDSALYLCASSLAGQGDTQYFGPGTRLTVL.

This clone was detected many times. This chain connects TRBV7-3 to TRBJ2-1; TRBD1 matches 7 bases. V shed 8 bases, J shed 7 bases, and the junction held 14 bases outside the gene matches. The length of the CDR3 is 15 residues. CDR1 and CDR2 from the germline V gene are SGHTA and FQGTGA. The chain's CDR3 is CASGFHRGRRNEQFF. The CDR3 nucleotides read TGTGCCAGCGGTTTCCACAGGGGAAGGAGGAATGAGCAGTTCTTC. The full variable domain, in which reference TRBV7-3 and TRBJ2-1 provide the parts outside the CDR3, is GAGVSQTPSNKVTEKGKYVELRCDPISGHTALYWYRQSLGQGPEFLIYFQGTGAADDSGLPNDRFFAVRPEGSVSTLKIQRTERGDSAVYLCASGFHRGRRNEQFFGPGTRLTVL.

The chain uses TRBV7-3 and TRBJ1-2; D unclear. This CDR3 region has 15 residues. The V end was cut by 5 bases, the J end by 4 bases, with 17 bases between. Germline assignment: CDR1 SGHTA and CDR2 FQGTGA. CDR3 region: CASSQIAKGGYGYTF. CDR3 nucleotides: TGTGCCAGCAGCCAAATCGCGAAGGGAGGCTATGGCTACACCTTC.

The CDR3 DNA reads TGTGCCAGCAGTTCGGGTGCGGGGCCCTTGTCCTACAATGAGCAGTTCTTC. Protein: CASSSGAGPLSYNEQFF. The chain recombines TRBV27 with TRBJ2-1; the D gene is possibly TRBD2 (6 bases). Between the trimmed V and J ends, which lost 4 bases and 1 base, there was a span of 17 bases. The CDR3 runs 17 residues. The germline CDR1 and CDR2 sequences are MNHEY and SMNVEV (reference sequence).

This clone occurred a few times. The CDR3 nucleotides read TGTGCCAGCAGTGAAAGGAGGTTAGCGGGACCCACAGATACGCAGTATTTT. Encoded protein: CASSERRLAGPTDTQYF. The rearrangement links TRBV6-1 to TRBJ2-3; TRBD2 matches 8 bases. The germline CDR1 and CDR2 sequences are MNHNS and SASEGT. The trim removed 2 bases at V and 2 bases at J, leaving 9 bases unmatched. The CDR3 totals 17 residues.

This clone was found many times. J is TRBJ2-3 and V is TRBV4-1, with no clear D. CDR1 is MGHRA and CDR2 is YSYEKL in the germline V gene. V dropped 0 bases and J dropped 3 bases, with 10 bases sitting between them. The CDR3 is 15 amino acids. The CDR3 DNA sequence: TGCGCCAGCAGCCAAGAACCACGGAGTACAGATACGCAGTATTTT. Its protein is CASSQEPRSTDTQYF.

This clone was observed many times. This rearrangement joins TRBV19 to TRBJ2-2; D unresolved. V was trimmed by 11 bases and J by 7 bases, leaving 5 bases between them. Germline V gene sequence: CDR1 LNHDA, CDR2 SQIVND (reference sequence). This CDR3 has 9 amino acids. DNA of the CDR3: TGTGCCCGAATCGGGGAGCTGTTTTTT. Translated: CARIGELFF.

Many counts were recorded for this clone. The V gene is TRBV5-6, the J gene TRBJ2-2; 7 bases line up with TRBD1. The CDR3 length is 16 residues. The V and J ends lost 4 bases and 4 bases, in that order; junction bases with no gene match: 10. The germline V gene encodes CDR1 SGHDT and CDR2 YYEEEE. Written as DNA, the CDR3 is TGTGCCAGCAGCCCGAGCCCGGGACAGTTCACCGGGGAGCTGTTTTTT. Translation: CASSPSPGQFTGELFF.

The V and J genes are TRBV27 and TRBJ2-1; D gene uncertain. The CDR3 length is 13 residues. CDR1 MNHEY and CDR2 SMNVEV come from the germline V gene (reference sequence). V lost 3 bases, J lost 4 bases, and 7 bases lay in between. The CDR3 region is CASSFRPYNEQFF. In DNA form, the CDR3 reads TGTGCCAGCAGTTTCCGTCCTTACAATGAGCAGTTCTTC.

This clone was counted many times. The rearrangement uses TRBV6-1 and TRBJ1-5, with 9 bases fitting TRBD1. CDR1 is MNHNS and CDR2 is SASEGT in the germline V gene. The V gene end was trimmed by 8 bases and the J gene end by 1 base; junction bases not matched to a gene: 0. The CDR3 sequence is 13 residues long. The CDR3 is CASGTGSNQPQHF. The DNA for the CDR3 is TGTGCCAGCGGGACAGGGAGCAATCAGCCCCAGCATTTT.

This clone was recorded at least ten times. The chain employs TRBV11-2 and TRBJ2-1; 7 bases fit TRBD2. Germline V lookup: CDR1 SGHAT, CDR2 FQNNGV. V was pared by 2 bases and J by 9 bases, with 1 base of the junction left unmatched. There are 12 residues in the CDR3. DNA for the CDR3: TGTGCCAGCAGCTTACCGGGAGGTGAGCAGTTCTTC. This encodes CASSLPGGEQFF.

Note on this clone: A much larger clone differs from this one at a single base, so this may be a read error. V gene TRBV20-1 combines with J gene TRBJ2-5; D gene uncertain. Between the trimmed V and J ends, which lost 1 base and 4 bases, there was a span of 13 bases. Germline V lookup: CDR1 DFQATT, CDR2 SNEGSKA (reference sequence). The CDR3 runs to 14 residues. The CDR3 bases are TGCAGTGCTAGAGCGAAGACCTTCCCAGAGACCCAGTACTTC. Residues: CSARAKTFPETQYF.

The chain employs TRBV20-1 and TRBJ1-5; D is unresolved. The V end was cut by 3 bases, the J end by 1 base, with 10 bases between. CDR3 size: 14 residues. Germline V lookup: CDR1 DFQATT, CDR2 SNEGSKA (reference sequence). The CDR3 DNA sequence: TGCAGTGCTAGCCCGGGTCGAAGCAATCAGCCCCAGCATTTT. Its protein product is CSASPGRSNQPQHF.

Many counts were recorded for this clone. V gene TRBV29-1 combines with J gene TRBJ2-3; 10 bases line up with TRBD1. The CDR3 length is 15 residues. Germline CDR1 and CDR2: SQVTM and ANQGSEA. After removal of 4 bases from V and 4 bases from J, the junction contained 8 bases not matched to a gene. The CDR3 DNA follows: TGCAGCGTTGCAATGGGACAGGGGCGAGCAGATACGCAGTATTTT. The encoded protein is CSVAMGQGRADTQYF.